This record covers a single T cell receptor beta chain. This clonotype occurred a few times. The target of this receptor is not known. No qualities accompany the bases; no much larger clone lies one base away. The sample comes from a study of response to subunit inactivated influenza vaccine (dated by TCRdb to about 2018). For the study in its entirety: The study used deep quantitative T cell receptor repertoire profiling to track responses to a trivalent subunit inactivated influenza vaccine. The paper's findings and limits, for the study overall: The authors proposed that each seasonal influenza vaccination may bring in only a limited number of new T cells.

Trimming removed 5 bases from V and 4 bases from J, leaving 14 bases between the germline ends. CDR1 DFQATT and CDR2 SNEGSKA were looked up in the germline V gene (reference sequence). From the cysteine through the phenylalanine, the CDR3 covers 13 amino acids. Solely the CDR3 DNA is kept, with 39 bases framed from the first base. The receptor library was made with RT-PCR. Sequencing took place on an Illumina HiSeq 2500. TCRdb reanalyzed the raw reads on its own, using fastp at Q25 for trimming and MiXCR for clone calling, and kept in-frame beta chains. Rows matching on CDR3 protein sequence are summarized as one entry with the most common DNA and genes. The sample profile shows roughly 500,000 distinct CDR3 sequences; approximately 17% of them were found once. The biggest ten clones account for 2.5% to 3.5% of the sample.

This sample comprised CD4+ T cells sorted from PBMCs, obtained less than 30 months after vaccination. Here the chain combines TRBV20-1 and TRBJ1-2, and TRBD1 may be the D gene, going by 5 matching bases. This TCR was recovered from a man aged 50 to 69 who received an inactivated influenza vaccine. Donor details come from another sample of the same person, matched by shared clones. CDR3 loop: CSAPPVGPYGYTF. The DNA is TGCAGTGCTCCCCCGGTGGGGCCCTATGGCTACACCTTC.